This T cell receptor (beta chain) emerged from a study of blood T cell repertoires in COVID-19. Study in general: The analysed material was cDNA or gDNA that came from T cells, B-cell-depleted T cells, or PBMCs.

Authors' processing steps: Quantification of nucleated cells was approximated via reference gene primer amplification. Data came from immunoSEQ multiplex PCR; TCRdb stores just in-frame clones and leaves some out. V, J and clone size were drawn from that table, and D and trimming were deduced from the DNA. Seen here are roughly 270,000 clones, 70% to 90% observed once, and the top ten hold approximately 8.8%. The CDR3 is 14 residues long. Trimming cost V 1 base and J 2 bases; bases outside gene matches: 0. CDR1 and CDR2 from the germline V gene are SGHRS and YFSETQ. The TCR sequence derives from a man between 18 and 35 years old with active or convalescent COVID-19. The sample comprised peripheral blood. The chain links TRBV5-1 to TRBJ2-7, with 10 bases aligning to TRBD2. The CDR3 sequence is CASSLTSGAYEQYF. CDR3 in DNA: TGCGCCAGCAGCTTGACTAGCGGGGCCTACGAGCAGTACTTC.